Below are 24 T cell receptor beta chains sequenced from a single sample in a study of T cell responses to AZD1222 COVID-19 vaccine (dated by TCRdb to 2020 to 2023). Reading the label with the study, this specimen's time point is: baseline before first vaccination. Libraries were made using the immunoSEQ multiplex PCR assay. This is the immuneACCESS table as TCRdb keeps it, with only in-frame sequences that have V and J called. A part of the clones is gone; compared with another copy, unresolved V genes explain less than half, and the rest is unexplained. A total of about 79,000 clones appear in this sample, around 81% of them only once. The top ten constitute around 20% of the sample. Sequences were derived from peripheral blood, sampled on day 0 of AZD1222 vaccination. The origin of the receptors is an adult in good health.

This clone was detected only a few times. The gene calls are TRBV5-1 and TRBJ1-5, with 9 bases fitting TRBD1. This CDR3 spans 15 amino acids. Germline CDR1 and CDR2: SGHRS and YFSETQ. V shed 2 bases and J 6 bases; nucleotides not matched to a gene: 6. CDR3 DNA: TGCGCCAGCAGCTTTGGGACAGGGCCCAGTCAGCCCCAGCATTTT. Its translation: CASSFGTGPSQPQHF.

V is TRBV10-3 and J is TRBJ1-1; 9 bases map to TRBD1. CDR1 ENHRY and CDR2 SYGVKD come from the germline V gene. The CDR3 length is 16 residues. Losses at the gene ends were 0 bases for V and 5 bases for J; bases not matched to a gene: 7. Written as DNA, the CDR3 is TGTGCCATCAGTGAGTCTATAACAGGGGGCGCGACTGAAGCTTTCTTT. Its protein product is CAISESITGGATEAFF.

This chain connects TRBV28 to TRBJ2-3; D unclear. Deletions cut 3 bases from V and 6 bases from J, with 4 bases between. The length of the CDR3 is 11 residues. Germline values: CDR1 MDHEN, CDR2 SYDVKM. The CDR3 protein is CASSLTDTQYF. CDR3 in DNA: TGTGCCAGCAGTTTGACTGATACGCAGTATTTT.

This clone has a handful of counts. The chain couples TRBV5-1 to TRBJ2-7, with D perhaps matching TRBD1 (5 bases). Trimming shortened V by 1 base and J by 6 bases, and 11 bases separated the two germline ends. The CDR3 sequence is 13 residues long. In germline, CDR1 is SGHRS, CDR2 YFSETQ. CDR3 loop: CASSLWIQGEQYF. CDR3 sequence (DNA): TGCGCCAGCAGCTTGTGGATCCAGGGCGAGCAGTACTTC. The variable domain in full, with the rest retrieved from reference TRBV5-1 and TRBJ2-7, is KAGVTQTPRYLIKTRGQQVTLSCSPISGHRSVSWYQQTPGQGLQFLFEYFSETQRNKGNFPGRFSGRQFSNSRSEMNVSTLELGDSALYLCASSLWIQGEQYFGPGTRLTVT.

The chain uses TRBV5-1 and TRBJ1-1, with 8 bases identical to TRBD1. Germline CDR1 is SGHRS and CDR2 is YFSETQ. The CDR3 covers 14 residues. The junction had 3 bases not matched to a gene; V was cut back by 1 base and J by 4 bases. CDR3: CASSLTGGSTEAFF. CDR3 DNA sequence: TGCGCCAGCAGCTTGACAGGGGGGAGCACTGAAGCTTTCTTT.

The chain carries TRBV3-1 (or the pseudogene TRBV3-2) and TRBJ2-4; TRBD2 is a possible D gene (7 bases). Per the germline V gene, CDR1 is LGHDT and CDR2 is YNNKEL (reference sequence). This CDR3 comprises 14 residues. V gave up 1 base and J gave up 7 bases, with 11 bases separating them. CDR3 sequence: CASSQGGRENIQYF. The CDR3 nucleotides read TGTGCCAGCAGCCAAGGGGGGCGGGAGAACATTCAGTACTTC.

This chain joins TRBV11-2 and TRBJ2-1; 8 nucleotides agree with TRBD1. Germline loops: CDR1 SGHAT, CDR2 FQNNGV. J was trimmed by 2 bases and V by 5 bases; bases with no gene match: 2. The CDR3 has 14 residues. The CDR3 is CASSQGATYNEQFF. Written as DNA, the CDR3 is TGTGCCAGCAGCCAGGGGGCCACCTACAATGAGCAGTTCTTC.

This clone was counted only a few times. The chain has TRBV12-3 or TRBV12-4 and TRBJ1-2, with 10 bases matching TRBD1. With 4 bases clipped from V and 11 bases from J, the junction kept 7 bases outside the gene matches. The CDR3 is 13 residues long. CDR3 DNA sequence: TGTGCCAGCAGTTCGGGACAGGGGCTGGATTACACCTTC. Its protein is CASSSGQGLDYTF.

In its sample, this clone was seen once. The chain employs TRBV28 and TRBJ1-2, with D unresolved. The CDR3 is 12 residues long. From germline, CDR1 is MDHEN and CDR2 SYDVKM. V was clipped by 7 bases and J by 8 bases, with 14 bases between them. The CDR3 sequence is CASTAQPGGYTF. In nucleotides, the CDR3 is TGTGCCAGCACCGCGCAACCGGGGGGCTACACCTTC.

This clone was counted a few times. Distinct nucleotide sequences in the sample also encode this CDR3. This chain joins TRBV18 and TRBJ1-1, with D unclear. The CDR3 length is 14 residues. CDR1 and CDR2 from the germline V gene are KGHSH and LQKENI. Trimming shortened V by 2 bases and J by 0 bases, and 7 bases separated the two germline ends. In DNA, the CDR3 is TGTGCCAGCTCACCAAGACAAATGAACACTGAAGCTTTCTTT. Encoded protein: CASSPRQMNTEAFF. Using reference TRBV18 and TRBJ1-1 for the parts outside the CDR3, the full variable domain is NAGVMQNPRHLVRRRGQEARLRCSPMKGHSHVYWYRQLPEEGLKFMVYLQKENIIDESGMPKERFSAEFPKEGPSILRIQQVVRGDSAAYFCASSPRQMNTEAFFGQGTRLTVV.

V and J are TRBV27 and TRBJ1-2; 10 bases agree with TRBD1. The CDR3 totals 14 residues. Per the germline V gene, CDR1 is MNHEY and CDR2 is SMNVEV (reference sequence). V was clipped by 4 bases and J by 4 bases; unmatched bases: 3. The CDR3 coding sequence is TGTGCCAGCAGTTGGACAGGGGGTAGCTATGGCTACACCTTC. This encodes CASSWTGGSYGYTF.

The rearrangement uses TRBV23-1 and TRBJ2-1; D is possibly TRBD1 or TRBD2 (5 bases each). TRBV23-1 is treated as an ORF (open reading frame) with a function not yet certain. Trimming took off 4 bases at V and 5 bases at J, with 15 bases between the two ends. The CDR3 loop spans 15 amino acids. DNA for the CDR3: TGCGCCAGCAGTCTCCTCCGGGACCGAAACAATGAGCAGTTCTTC. The encoded protein is CASSLLRDRNNEQFF.

Regarding this clone: The sample contains more than one DNA sequence encoding this CDR3. The chain combines TRBV6-5 with TRBJ2-2; TRBD1 might be the D (6 bases). This CDR3 contains 13 residues. V gave up 8 bases and J gave up 2 bases, with 9 bases separating them. From germline, CDR1 is MNHEY and CDR2 SVGAGI. CDR3 sequence reads: CASRDTNTGELFF. The CDR3 DNA is TGTGCCAGCCGGGACACTAACACCGGGGAGCTGTTTTTT.

This chain connects TRBV7-6 to TRBJ1-1; D not resolved. There are 13 residues in the CDR3. Between the trimmed V and J ends, which lost 2 bases and 7 bases, there was a span of 11 bases. Germline V gene lookup returns CDR1 SGHVS and CDR2 FNYEAQ. The CDR3, as DNA: TGTGCCAGCAGCTTAAGTGGACGGGGTGAAGCTTTCTTT. Translated: CASSLSGRGEAFF.

The V call is TRBV18, the J call TRBJ1-5; the D gene is possibly TRBD1 (5 bases). This CDR3 has 14 amino acids. The V gene's germline CDR1 is KGHSH and CDR2 LQKENI. Trimming pared 9 bases from V and 2 bases from J, leaving 14 bases between. CDR3 DNA: TGTGCCAGTGGGCAGGGAGTGGGCAATCAGCCCCAGCATTTT. It specifies CASGQGVGNQPQHF.

This clone came up a few times. Relative to the germline gene, one junction end is altered; a read error may explain this. V gene TRBV5-1 combines with J gene TRBJ2-1; D is unresolved. The CDR3 spans 14 residues. In germline, CDR1 is SGHRS, CDR2 YFSETQ. The CDR3 sequence: CASSFGDSNNEQFF. The CDR3 DNA sequence: TGCGCCAGCAGCTTTGGTGACTCCAACAATGAGCAGTTCTTC. The whole variable domain, filled in from reference TRBV5-1 and TRBJ2-1, reads KAGVTQTPRYLIKTRGQQVTLSCSPISGHRSVSWYQQTPGQGLQFLFEYFSETQRNKGNFPGRFSGRQFSNSRSEMNVSTLELGDSALYLCASSFGDSNNEQFFGPGTRLTVL.

This clone was found once. The V gene is TRBV29-1, the J gene TRBJ1-3; no firm D call. V was trimmed by 3 bases and J by 0 bases, leaving 0 bases between them. Germline V gene data show CDR1 as SQVTM and CDR2 as ANQGSEA. CDR3 length: 11 residues. In nucleotides, the CDR3 is TGCAGCGTTGACTCTGGAAACACCATATATTTT. This codes for CSVDSGNTIYF. Using reference TRBV29-1 and TRBJ1-3 for the parts outside the CDR3, the full variable domain is SAVISQKPSRDICQRGTSLTIQCQVDSQVTMMFWYRQQPGQSLTLIATANQGSEATYESGFVIDKFPISRPNLTFSTLTVSNMSPEDSSIYLCSVDSGNTIYFGEGSWLTVV.

The chain employs TRBV5-1 and TRBJ2-2; 8 bases agree with TRBD2. CDR1 is SGHRS, CDR2 YFSETQ, per germline. CDR3 size: 15 residues. The V segment lost 4 bases and the J segment 0 bases; nucleotides outside the gene matches: 2. DNA for the CDR3: TGCGCCAGCAGCGGTAGCGGGGCGAACACCGGGGAGCTGTTTTTT. Protein product: CASSGSGANTGELFF.

This chain links TRBV27 with TRBJ1-1; maybe TRBD1 (6 bases). The CDR3 is 12 amino acids. V lost 8 bases to trimming and J lost 4 bases, with 11 bases between them. The germline CDR1 and CDR2 sequences are MNHEY and SMNVEV (reference sequence). The DNA for the CDR3 is TGTGCCAGCGGGGTGGGGGCCACTGAAGCTTTCTTT. Translating gives CASGVGATEAFF.

V is TRBV19 and J is TRBJ1-5; D call uncertain. The V gene lost 6 bases and the J gene lost 0 bases, with 12 bases spanning the gap. The CDR3 sequence is 15 residues long. Germline loops: CDR1 LNHDA, CDR2 SQIVND (reference sequence). The CDR3 protein is CASRGSAYSNQPQHF. DNA of the CDR3: TGTGCCAGTAGGGGGTCAGCCTATAGCAATCAGCCCCAGCATTTT. Variable domain in full (rest from reference TRBV19 and TRBJ1-5): DGGITQSPKYLFRKEGQNVTLSCEQNLNHDAMYWYRQDPGQGLRLIYYSQIVNDFQKGDIAEGYSVSREKKESFPLTVTSAQKNPTAFYLCASRGSAYSNQPQHFGDGTRLSIL.

V gene TRBV5-8 combines with J gene TRBJ1-3; the D gene is possibly TRBD1 (6 bases). The CDR3 extends over 16 amino acids. Looked up from germline, CDR1 is SGHTS and CDR2 is YDEGEE. Trimming pared 4 bases from V and 0 bases from J, leaving 14 bases between. The CDR3 coding sequence is TGTGCCAGCAGCCCGGGACACCTAAGCTCTGGAAACACCATATATTTT. Protein product: CASSPGHLSSGNTIYF.

This clone showed up just a few times. The chain carries TRBV4-2 and TRBJ1-2, with D possibly matching TRBD1 (5 bases). Germline assignment: CDR1 LGHNA and CDR2 YNFKEQ. CDR3 length: 14 residues. Trimming left V 1 base short and J 8 bases short, with 14 bases between. CDR3 nucleotides: TGTGCCAGCAGCCAAGCACAGGAAGTGAGGGGCTACACCTTC. Protein sequence: CASSQAQEVRGYTF.

The chain carries TRBV28 and TRBJ2-3; D is uncertain. CDR3 length equals 14 residues. V was shortened by 5 bases and J by 1 base, with 10 bases between the two germline ends. Germline-derived CDR1 and CDR2 are MDHEN and SYDVKM. CDR3 in amino acids: CASSQHSGTDTQYF. In nucleotides, the CDR3 is TGTGCCAGCAGTCAGCACTCGGGCACAGATACGCAGTATTTT.

The chain recombines TRBV5-8 with TRBJ1-3; the D gene is possibly TRBD1 (6 bases). Germline V gene lookup returns CDR1 SGHTS and CDR2 YDEGEE. Trimming stripped 4 bases from V and 1 base from J, with 15 bases between. The CDR3 totals 16 residues. The CDR3 loop is CASSLGGGLSGNTIYF. The CDR3 nucleotides read TGTGCCAGCAGCCTTGGAGGGGGGCTTTCTGGAAACACCATATATTTT. Using reference TRBV5-8 and TRBJ1-3 for the parts outside the CDR3, the full variable domain is EAGVTQSPTHLIKTRGQQATLRCSPISGHTSVYWYQQALGLGLQFLLWYDEGEERNRGNFPPRFSGRQFPNYSSELNVNALELEDSALYLCASSLGGGLSGNTIYFGEGSWLTVV.